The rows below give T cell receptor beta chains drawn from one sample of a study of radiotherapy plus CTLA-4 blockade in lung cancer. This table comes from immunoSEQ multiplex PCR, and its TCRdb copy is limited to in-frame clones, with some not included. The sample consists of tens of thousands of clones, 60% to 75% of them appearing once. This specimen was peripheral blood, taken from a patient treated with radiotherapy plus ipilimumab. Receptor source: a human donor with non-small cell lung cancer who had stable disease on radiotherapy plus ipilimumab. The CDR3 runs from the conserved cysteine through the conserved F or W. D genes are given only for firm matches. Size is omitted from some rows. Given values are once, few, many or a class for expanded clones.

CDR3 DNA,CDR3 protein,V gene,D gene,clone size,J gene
TGTGCCAGCAGTGGGGGACAGCTCTCTGGAAACACCATATATTTT,CASSGGQLSGNTIYF,TRBV25-1,TRBD1,once,TRBJ1-3
TGTGCCAGCTCACCAGGACCGGCGGGAGGGCCTTACGAGCAGTACTTC,CASSPGPAGGPYEQYF,TRBV18,TRBD2,.,TRBJ2-7
TGTGCCAGCAGCGAGACAGGGGCAGGGACCCAGCATTTT,CASSETGAGTQHF,TRBV28,TRBD1,.,TRBJ1-5
TGTGCCAGCAGCTTACTAGCGGGAGGACTTTATGAGCAGTTCTTC,CASSLLAGGLYEQFF,TRBV11-2,TRBD2,.,TRBJ2-1
TGTGCCAGCAGCCAAGGACGACTAGCGGGAGATTACGAGCAGTACTTC,CASSQGRLAGDYEQYF,TRBV4-2,TRBD2,few,TRBJ2-7
TGTGCCAGCAGCGCCCGTTGGGCGGGGGCAGCCAATGAGCAGTTCTTC,CASSARWAGAANEQFF,TRBV9,.,.,TRBJ2-1
TGCGCCAGCAGCTTGGGCGACAGGGCTATGGAGACCCAGTACTTC,CASSLGDRAMETQYF,TRBV5-1,TRBD1,.,TRBJ2-5
TGTGCCAGCAGTCTATACGAGCAGTACTTC,CASSLYEQYF,TRBV2,.,.,TRBJ2-7
TGTGCCAGCAGCTTGGCGTTGGGGCCTTCGGGAGATACGCAGTATTTT,CASSLALGPSGDTQYF,TRBV5-6,.,.,TRBJ2-3
TGTGCCAGCAGCTTAGGTGGAGCAGATACGCAGTATTTT,CASSLGGADTQYF,TRBV11-3,.,.,TRBJ2-3
TGTGCCAGCAGTTTATCGGCCAGGGGAGGCAATCAGCCCCAGCATTTT,CASSLSARGGNQPQHF,TRBV27,.,few,TRBJ1-5
TGTGCCACAAAGGGGGGGCGGGAGACCCAGTACTTC,CATKGGRETQYF,TRBV6-5,.,few,TRBJ2-5
TGCGCCAGCAGCTCAGACCCCTCCGGTCGCACTGAAGCTTTCTTT,CASSSDPSGRTEAFF,TRBV5-1,.,.,TRBJ1-1
TGTGCCAGCAGTGAGGCCCGACCCAGCACAGATACGCAGTATTTT,CASSEARPSTDTQYF,TRBV2,.,.,TRBJ2-3
TGTGCCAGCAGCTTATCGGGCAGCGGGAGTTACGAGCAGTACTTC,CASSLSGSGSYEQYF,TRBV7-9,TRBD2,few,TRBJ2-7
TGTGCCAGCAGTGAAAGTCCGCGCTACGAGCAGTACTTC,CASSESPRYEQYF,TRBV6-1,.,few,TRBJ2-7
TGTGCCAGCAGTGCGGGACCTTGGACTGAAGCTTTCTTT,CASSAGPWTEAFF,TRBV6-5,.,.,TRBJ1-1
TGTGCTAGCAGCTTAGATCCTGGAAACACCATATATTTT,CASSLDPGNTIYF,TRBV7-7,.,.,TRBJ1-3
TGTGCCAGCAGCCAAGCCTACTACGAGCAGTACTTC,CASSQAYYEQYF,TRBV4-2,.,.,TRBJ2-7
TGTGCCAGCACCCCGGACTTCTCGTCTGGAAACACCATATATTTT,CASTPDFSSGNTIYF,TRBV13,.,.,TRBJ1-3
TGTGCCAGCAGTGAAGCGCTGGGTAGCGGGAGCACAGATACGCAGTATTTT,CASSEALGSGSTDTQYF,TRBV6-1,TRBD2,.,TRBJ2-3
TGTGCCAGCAGCCCCTTGAGGCCCCGAGGACTAGCAAGTGAGCAGTTCTTC,CASSPLRPRGLASEQFF,TRBV7-6,TRBD2,few,TRBJ2-1
TGTGCCAGCAGCTTAGTCCGAGACTACAGCTCCTACAATGAGCAGTTCTTC,CASSLVRDYSSYNEQFF,TRBV7-9,.,.,TRBJ2-1
TGTGCCAGTAGTATAGTTCCGGGGACGGAGCTGTTTTTT,CASSIVPGTELFF,TRBV19,.,.,TRBJ2-2
TGCGCCAGCAGCCCCGGGACTAGCGGCATCTACGAGCAGTACTTC,CASSPGTSGIYEQYF,TRBV4-1,TRBD2,.,TRBJ2-7
TGTGCCAGCAGCGGATTACGGACGGTTGACTATGGCTACACCTTC,CASSGLRTVDYGYTF,TRBV9,.,.,TRBJ1-2